Shown below are 29 T cell receptor beta chains from a single sample sequenced in a study of CD8+ T cells in alopecia areata. Treatment in this sample: oral pan-JAK inhibitor, 5-10 mg twice daily. Extraction and reverse transcription of RNA yielded cDNA as the sequencing template. Clones were read by immunoSEQ multiplex PCR, and TCRdb kept only the in-frame ones, dropping some. This table holds some 150,000 clones, roughly 50% found once. This material consisted of CD8+ T cells sorted from blood, taken at week 4, from a patient treated with tofacitinib. The receptor set was obtained from a human donor with alopecia areata.

The rearrangement joins TRBV7-8 to TRBJ2-7; D might be TRBD1 (6 bases). The CDR3 runs 15 residues. V was cut by 1 base and J by 3 bases, with 13 bases left in between. Germline V gives CDR1 SGHVS, CDR2 FQNEAQ. CDR3 nucleotide sequence: TGTGCCAGCAGCTTAGGGCAGGTCAGGGGCTACGAGCAGTACTTC. It is translated as CASSLGQVRGYEQYF.

V is TRBV11-2 and J is TRBJ2-5, with D possibly matching TRBD2 (6 bases). Trimming took 2 bases from V and 3 from J, leaving 13 bases between them. There are 15 residues in the CDR3. The germline CDR1 and CDR2 sequences are SGHAT and FQNNGV. CDR3 region: CASSLSSWGEETQYF. The DNA of the CDR3 is TGTGCCAGCAGCTTAAGCTCTTGGGGGGAAGAGACCCAGTACTTC.

A few counts support this clone. The rearrangement joins TRBV27 to TRBJ1-1, with D possibly being TRBD1 (5 bases). Trimming took off 3 bases at V and 0 bases at J, with 11 bases between the two ends. Looked up from germline, CDR1 is MNHEY and CDR2 is SMNVEV (reference sequence). The CDR3 runs 15 residues. Here the CDR3 DNA reads TGTGCCAGCAGTTTTTGGGGGGAAATGAACACTGAAGCTTTCTTT. Protein product: CASSFWGEMNTEAFF.

V gene TRBV2 combines with J gene TRBJ1-2; 8 nucleotides agree with TRBD1. The germline CDR1 and CDR2 sequences are SNHLY and FYNNEI. CDR3 length equals 17 residues. With V trimmed by 0 bases and J by 4 bases, 10 bases remained unmatched. The CDR3 sequence: CASSEAEGTGGPYGYTF. In DNA, the CDR3 is TGTGCCAGCAGTGAAGCTGAGGGGACAGGTGGCCCCTATGGCTACACCTTC.

The chain is built from TRBV7-2 and TRBJ2-7; perhaps TRBD1 as D (5 bases). The germline V gene has CDR1 SGHTA and CDR2 FQGNSA. This CDR3 is 15 amino acids long. V was pared by 3 bases and J by 0 bases, with 12 bases between. The CDR3 is CASSFEVRASYEQYF. The CDR3 DNA is TGTGCCAGCAGCTTCGAGGTCAGGGCCTCCTACGAGCAGTACTTC.

This clone was counted between two and nine times. The chain carries TRBV4-3 and TRBJ1-1; D remains unclear. Between the trimmed V and J ends, which lost 0 bases and 3 bases, there was a span of 5 bases. Looked up from germline, CDR1 is LGHNA and CDR2 is YSLEER. There are 13 residues in the CDR3. The CDR3 DNA is TGCGCCAGCAGCCAAGATGGGTACACTGAAGCTTTCTTT. As protein: CASSQDGYTEAFF.

The chain carries TRBV7-9 and TRBJ2-7, with D uncertain. Per germline, CDR1 SEHNR and CDR2 FQNEAQ (reference sequence). CDR3 length: 12 amino acids. The V end lost 5 bases, the J end lost 1 base, and 6 bases lay between the germline ends. The CDR3 DNA reads TGTGCCAGCAGCCCCTTGTCCTACGAGCAGTACTTC. Amino acid sequence: CASSPLSYEQYF.

The chain couples TRBV29-1 to TRBJ2-5; perhaps D is TRBD1 or TRBD2 (5 bases each). The CDR3 contains 12 residues. V dropped 2 bases and J dropped 4 bases, with 8 bases sitting between them. Germline-derived CDR1 and CDR2 are SQVTM and ANQGSEA. Here the CDR3 reads CSVESGGETQYF. CDR3 in DNA: TGCAGCGTTGAAAGTGGGGGAGAGACCCAGTACTTC. Filled out from reference TRBV29-1 and TRBJ2-5, the complete variable domain reads SAVISQKPSRDICQRGTSLTIQCQVDSQVTMMFWYRQQPGQSLTLIATANQGSEATYESGFVIDKFPISRPNLTFSTLTVSNMSPEDSSIYLCSVESGGETQYFGPGTRLLVL.

The chain has TRBV5-1 and TRBJ2-7, with 8 bases identical to TRBD1. The germline V gene encodes CDR1 SGHRS and CDR2 YFSETQ. V lost 2 bases to trimming and J lost 4 bases; unmatched junction nucleotides: 8. The CDR3 runs 15 residues. The CDR3 region is CASSFRQGLRYEQYF. The CDR3 nucleotides are TGCGCCAGCAGCTTCAGACAGGGGTTACGGTACGAGCAGTACTTC.

The CDR3 is CASSGQNYGYTF. CDR3 nucleotides: TGTGCCAGCAGCGGACAGAACTATGGCTACACCTTC. This chain uses TRBV5-6 with TRBJ1-2; D may be TRBD1 (6 bases). CDR1 is SGHDT and CDR2 is YYEEEE in the germline V gene. This CDR3 is built from 12 residues. The V gene lost 4 bases and the J gene lost 2 bases, with 6 bases spanning the gap.

CDR3 loop: CASSGVAGELFF. For the CDR3, the DNA is TGTGCCAGCAGTGGGGTTGCCGGGGAGCTGTTTTTT. This chain links TRBV25-1 with TRBJ2-2; no firm D call. The length of the CDR3 is 12 residues. Per germline, CDR1 MGHDK and CDR2 SYGVNS. Trimming removed 4 bases at V and 6 bases at J, with 6 bases between. The variable domain in full, completed from reference TRBV25-1 and TRBJ2-2, reads EADIYQTPRYLVIGTGKKITLECSQTMGHDKMYWYQQDPGMELHLIHYSYGVNSTEKGDLSSESTVSRIRTEHFPLTLESARPSHTSQYLCASSGVAGELFFGEGSRLTVL.

The chain uses TRBV4-1 and TRBJ1-5, with D possibly being TRBD1 (5 bases). The CDR3 is 13 residues long. Germline-derived CDR1 and CDR2 are MGHRA and YSYEKL. Trimming cost V 2 bases and J 9 bases, with 11 bases left between them. CDR3 in amino acids: CASSQQRGPPQHF. As DNA, the CDR3 is TGCGCCAGCAGCCAACAAAGGGGACCGCCCCAGCATTTT.

This chain connects TRBV30 to TRBJ1-6; TRBD1 agrees at 8 bases. Germline V CDR1 and CDR2: GTSNPN, SVGIG (reference sequence). The CDR3 contains 16 residues. J lost 8 bases, V lost 0 bases, and 9 bases had no gene match. CDR3 in amino acids: CAWSVRTGRRDSPLHF. The CDR3 nucleotides read TGTGCCTGGAGTGTCAGGACAGGGAGAAGAGATTCACCCCTCCACTTT.

The DNA of the CDR3 is TGTGCCAGCAGCTTGACCCGGGGACTGACCTACTACGAGCAGTACTTC. The encoded protein is CASSLTRGLTYYEQYF. V and J are TRBV13 and TRBJ2-7; a possible D gene is TRBD2 (6 bases). Between the trimmed V and J ends, which lost 3 bases and 3 bases, there was a span of 18 bases. CDR3 length: 16 residues. The germline V gene has CDR1 PRHDT and CDR2 FYEKMQ (reference sequence).

This chain connects TRBV4-2 to TRBJ2-1; TRBD2 agrees at 7 bases. Per the germline V gene, CDR1 is LGHNA and CDR2 is YNFKEQ. This CDR3 spans 15 amino acids. Losses at the gene ends were 1 base for V and 6 bases for J; bases not matched to a gene: 6. CDR3 sequence reads: CASSQVTGGSNEQFF. As DNA, the CDR3 is TGTGCCAGCAGCCAAGTGACGGGGGGATCCAATGAGCAGTTCTTC.

The CDR3 region has the DNA TGTGCCAGCAGTACCGGGTATGGCTACACCTTC. Its translation is CASSTGYGYTF. V usage is TRBV27 and J usage is TRBJ1-2; D remains ambiguous. V lost 5 bases and J 5 bases, leaving 6 bases between the germline ends. The CDR3 covers 11 residues. Germline V gene sequence: CDR1 MNHEY, CDR2 SMNVEV (reference sequence).

This clone was found a few times. The chain links TRBV7-3 to TRBJ2-2; D is ambiguous. The V gene's germline CDR1 is SGHTA and CDR2 FQGTGA. The length of the CDR3 is 10 residues. V was cut by 6 bases and J by 6 bases, with 2 bases left in between. The chain's CDR3 is CASSPGELFF. The CDR3 nucleotides are TGTGCCAGCAGTCCCGGGGAGCTGTTTTTT. The entire variable domain, with the rest obtained from reference TRBV7-3 and TRBJ2-2, is as follows: GAGVSQTPSNKVTEKGKYVELRCDPISGHTALYWYRQSLGQGPEFLIYFQGTGAADDSGLPNDRFFAVRPEGSVSTLKIQRTERGDSAVYLCASSPGELFFGEGSRLTVL.

This chain connects TRBV7-9 to TRBJ2-5; D remains ambiguous. V lost 2 bases and J 5 bases, leaving 12 bases between the germline ends. The CDR3 extends over 14 amino acids. The germline gives CDR1 SEHNR, CDR2 FQNEAQ (reference sequence). CDR3 protein: CASSLWPEVETQYF. In nucleotides, the CDR3 is TGTGCCAGCAGCTTATGGCCAGAAGTCGAGACCCAGTACTTC. The full variable domain, rest sourced from reference TRBV7-9 and TRBJ2-5, is DTGVSQNPRHKITKRGQNVTFRCDPISEHNRLYWYRQTLGQGPEFLTYFQNEAQLEKSRLLSDRFSAERPKGSFSTLEIQRTEQGDSAMYLCASSLWPEVETQYFGPGTRLLVL.

This chain uses TRBV13 with TRBJ1-4; weak D call: TRBD1 (5 bases). V lost 1 base to trimming and J lost 8 bases, with 8 bases between them. This CDR3 has 13 amino acids. CDR1 and CDR2 from the germline V gene are PRHDT and FYEKMQ (reference sequence). CDR3 nucleotides: TGTGCCAGCAGCTTAGCCGAGGGGGAAAAACTGTTTTTT. Its protein is CASSLAEGEKLFF.

The chain couples TRBV30 to TRBJ2-2, with 9 nucleotides matching TRBD1. This CDR3 has 13 residues. From germline, CDR1 is GTSNPN and CDR2 SVGIG (reference sequence). The CDR3 sequence is CARQGENTGELFF. The CDR3 DNA is TGTGCGCGACAGGGGGAGAACACCGGGGAGCTGTTTTTT. The complete variable domain, with remaining parts taken from reference TRBV30 and TRBJ2-2, reads SQTIHQWPATLVQPVGSPLSLECTVEGTSNPNLYWYRQAAGRGLQLLFYSVGIGQISSEVPQNLSASRPQDRQFILSSKKLLLSDSGFYLCARQGENTGELFFGEGSRLTVL.

In nucleotides, the CDR3 is TGCGCCAGCAGCCAAGATAGATCGCTCCTCTACGAGCAGTACTTC. Translated, it gives CASSQDRSLLYEQYF. V gene TRBV4-1 combines with J gene TRBJ2-7; D is unresolved. Deletions cut 0 bases from V and 3 bases from J, with 12 bases between. This CDR3 region has 15 residues. Germline V CDR1 and CDR2: MGHRA, YSYEKL.

The chain uses TRBV7-9 and TRBJ1-2; no definite D call. V was shortened by 3 bases and J by 3 bases, with 8 bases between the two germline ends. The V gene's germline CDR1 is SEHNR and CDR2 FQNEAQ (reference sequence). CDR3 size: 13 residues. CDR3: CASSLHRDYGYTF. CDR3 bases: TGTGCCAGCAGCTTGCATAGGGACTATGGCTACACCTTC.

The V call is TRBV4-3, the J call TRBJ1-3; D is undetermined. Between the trimmed V and J ends, which lost 1 base and 0 bases, there was a span of 13 bases. The CDR3 length is 17 residues. CDR1 and CDR2 (germline): LGHNA, YSLEER. The DNA of the CDR3 is TGCGCCAGCAGCCAAGCGGAGACGGAGTACTCTGGAAACACCATATATTTT. As protein: CASSQAETEYSGNTIYF.

This rearrangement joins TRBV2 to TRBJ2-5; tentative D call: TRBD2 (6 bases). Deletions cut 3 bases from V and 2 bases from J, with 16 bases between. The CDR3 is 16 amino acids. In germline, CDR1 is SNHLY, CDR2 FYNNEI. The CDR3 sequence is CASSDFGLASQETQYF. The CDR3 nucleotides are TGTGCCAGCAGTGATTTTGGTCTAGCGAGTCAAGAGACCCAGTACTTC.

In its sample, this clone was seen a few times. The rearrangement joins TRBV4-1 to TRBJ2-7; D might be TRBD1 or TRBD2, each matching 5 bases. Deletions cut 1 base from V and 6 bases from J, with 10 bases between. Germline assignment: CDR1 MGHRA and CDR2 YSYEKL. The length of the CDR3 is 13 residues. The CDR3 loop reads CASSQVGGGEQYF. CDR3 bases: TGCGCCAGCAGCCAAGTTGGGGGTGGCGAGCAGTACTTC.

V is TRBV19 and J is TRBJ2-1; possibly TRBD2 for D (6 bases). V was clipped by 6 bases and J by 5 bases, with 11 bases between them. The CDR3 consists of 13 residues. Germline V gene data show CDR1 as LNHDA and CDR2 as SQIVND (reference sequence). The CDR3 nucleotides read TGTGCCAGTAGCGCGGGACTCCACAATGAGCAGTTCTTC. This sequence encodes CASSAGLHNEQFF.

This clone was counted between two and nine times. V is TRBV13 and J is TRBJ2-2; TRBD1 matches 9 bases. J lost 2 bases, V lost 3 bases, and 4 bases had no gene match. There are 16 residues in the CDR3. CDR1 and CDR2 (germline): PRHDT, FYEKMQ (reference sequence). The CDR3 bases are TGTGCCAGCAGCTTCAGGGACAGGGCAAACACCGGGGAGCTGTTTTTT. This translates into CASSFRDRANTGELFF.

The chain recombines TRBV5-1 with TRBJ1-1; D not resolved. This CDR3 is 16 amino acids long. Trimming removed 4 bases from V and 0 bases from J, with 16 bases in between. Germline lookup yields CDR1 SGHRS and CDR2 YFSETQ. The CDR3 DNA reads TGCGCCAGCAGCGCCCGTGAGAGAACGATGAACACTGAAGCTTTCTTT. Translated: CASSARERTMNTEAFF.

The CDR3 region has the DNA TGCAGCGTTCCGGACCAAGGGGCTTTCTTT. Its protein product is CSVPDQGAFF. The chain joins TRBV29-1 to TRBJ1-1; the D is unclear. Germline CDR1 SQVTM, CDR2 ANQGSEA. V was clipped by 5 bases and J by 11 bases, with 12 bases between them. This CDR3 has 10 amino acids.